A selection of T cell receptor beta chains follows, all from one sample in a study of blood T cells in healthy people across ages. TCRdb passed the 5' RACE reads through MiXCR, listing each CDR3 protein once. This sample yields approximately 780,000 distinct CDR3 sequences, of which under 30% are seen a single time; roughly 3.1% belongs to the top ten. The same data also went into a second study, on T cells of mothers and their children.

Source material: blood. The receptors shown here come from a boy aged 5-17 years in good health. CDR3s include the opening cysteine and the closing phenylalanine or tryptophan. A D gene is named only where the DNA matches it firmly. The size of a clone is reported for some rows only, either as once, few or many, or as a class for expanded clones.

V	J	D	size	CDR3	DNA
TRBV15	TRBJ2-5	NA	few	CATSRDTKETQYF	TGTGCCACCAGTAGAGACACTAAAGAGACCCAGTACTTC
TRBV7-2	TRBJ2-2	NA	NA	CASSDSGELFF	TGTGCCAGCAGCGATAGCGGGGAGCTGTTTTTT
TRBV30	TRBJ1-4	NA	few	CAWSPRRGDEKLFF	TGTGCCTGGAGTCCCCGTCGAGGAGATGAAAAACTGTTTTTT
TRBV7-9	TRBJ2-1	TRBD1	NA	CASSFYDRVNEQFF	TGTGCCAGCAGCTTCTACGACAGGGTGAATGAGCAGTTCTTC
TRBV9	TRBJ2-7	NA	few	CASSPSIGGDYEQYF	TGTGCCAGCAGCCCCTCGATCGGGGGTGACTACGAGCAGTACTTC
TRBV2	TRBJ2-3	TRBD2	NA	CASSEWGGSTDTQYF	TGTGCCAGCAGTGAGTGGGGGGGTAGCACAGATACGCAGTATTTT
TRBV9	TRBJ1-1	TRBD1	NA	CASSPRGRENTEAFF	TGTGCCAGCAGCCCTAGGGGGCGGGAAAACACTGAAGCTTTCTTT
TRBV10-3	TRBJ2-5	NA	NA	CAISEGGTQETQYF	TGTGCCATCAGTGAGGGGGGGACGCAAGAGACCCAGTACTTC
TRBV20-1	TRBJ1-4	NA	many	CSASDAGRDEKLFF	TGCAGTGCTAGTGACGCAGGGAGGGATGAAAAACTGTTTTTT
TRBV6-1	TRBJ1-3	NA	few	CASSETPGAGNTIYF	TGTGCCAGCAGTGAAACGCCAGGGGCTGGAAACACCATATATTTT
TRBV11-2	TRBJ1-2	TRBD1	NA	CASSFPGGQGALNGYTF	TGTGCCAGCAGCTTTCCCGGGGGACAGGGGGCTCTAAATGGCTACACCTTC
TRBV6-2/TRBV6-3	TRBJ1-5	NA	NA	CASSPKDSRHSNQPQHF	TGTGCCAGCAGCCCGAAGGACAGCAGACATAGCAATCAGCCCCAGCATTTT
TRBV5-1	TRBJ2-7	TRBD2	few	CASSPWGGSSYEQYF	TGCGCCAGCAGCCCCTGGGGCGGGAGCTCCTACGAGCAGTACTTC
TRBV30	TRBJ1-2	NA	few	CARRGADGYTF	TGTGCCCGCCGCGGGGCCGATGGCTACACCTTC
TRBV28	TRBJ2-3	NA	few	CASSLNTDLIFTDTQYF	TGTGCCAGCAGTTTAAACACAGATCTAATTTTCACAGATACGCAGTATTTT
TRBV28	TRBJ2-6	NA	NA	CASQGTSSGANVLTF	TGTGCCAGTCAGGGAACGTCCTCTGGGGCCAACGTCCTGACTTTC
TRBV9	TRBJ2-5	NA	few	CASSVEGLEQETQYF	TGTGCCAGCAGCGTAGAAGGGCTGGAGCAAGAGACCCAGTACTTC
TRBV7-9	TRBJ2-3	NA	NA	CASSFGEIRTDTQYF	TGTGCCAGCAGCTTCGGTGAAATACGCACAGATACGCAGTATTTT
TRBV28	TRBJ2-5	NA	few	CASSFRAEKYF	TGTGCCAGCAGTTTTCGGGCAGAGAAGTACTTC
TRBV29-1	TRBJ1-2	NA	few	CSVEFARAGGYTF	TGCAGCGTTGAATTCGCTAGAGCGGGTGGCTACACCTTC
TRBV12-3/TRBV12-4	TRBJ2-6	NA	NA	CASSLSPYSGANVLTF	TGTGCCAGCAGTTTATCTCCTTACTCTGGGGCCAACGTCCTGACTTTC
TRBV27	TRBJ2-2	TRBD2	NA	CASFRSRGGLNTGELFF	TGTGCCAGCTTTCGGTCGCGGGGGGGCCTCAACACCGGGGAGCTGTTTTTT
TRBV5-1	TRBJ2-4	NA	few	CASSLARGLAKNIQYF	TGCGCCAGCAGCTTGGCAAGGGGTCTAGCCAAAAACATTCAGTACTTC
TRBV5-1	TRBJ2-1	TRBD1	NA	CASSSHGQGIDEQFF	TGCGCCAGCAGTTCCCACGGACAGGGGATAGATGAGCAGTTCTTC
TRBV15	TRBJ2-5	NA	few	CATSRVGDETQYF	TGTGCCACCAGCAGAGTTGGGGACGAGACCCAGTACTTC
TRBV15	TRBJ2-5	TRBD1	few	CATSRGGQVETQYF	TGTGCCACCAGCAGAGGGGGACAGGTGGAGACCCAGTACTTC
TRBV13	TRBJ1-6	NA	NA	CASSYIGGNSPLHF	TGTGCCAGCAGCTACATAGGAGGTAATTCACCCCTCCACTTT
TRBV20-1	TRBJ1-4	NA	few	CSANDADSNEKLFF	TGCAGTGCTAATGACGCTGATTCTAATGAAAAACTGTTTTTT
TRBV10-3	TRBJ2-7	TRBD2	NA	CAISGLAGAYEQYF	TGTGCCATCAGTGGACTAGCGGGGGCCTACGAGCAGTACTTC
TRBV5-6	TRBJ2-5	NA	few	CASRVLLASETQYF	TGTGCCAGCAGAGTGCTCCTAGCGTCAGAGACCCAGTACTTC
TRBV12-3/TRBV12-4	TRBJ2-1	NA	few	CASSPRVQYNEQFF	TGTGCCAGCAGTCCCCGGGTACAGTACAATGAGCAGTTCTTC
TRBV5-1	TRBJ1-2	NA	few	CASSLGRVTLFNYGYTF	TGCGCCAGCAGCTTGGGAAGGGTAACCCTTTTTAACTATGGCTACACCTTC
TRBV2	TRBJ1-4	NA	NA	CASSGPGREKLFF	TGTGCCAGCAGTGGTCCCGGGCGGGAAAAACTGTTTTTT
TRBV20-1	TRBJ1-1	NA	NA	CSARDGRAEAFF	TGCAGTGCTAGAGATGGACGGGCTGAAGCTTTCTTT
TRBV2	TRBJ2-7	NA	NA	CASSGNEQYF	TGTGCCAGCAGTGGGAACGAGCAGTACTTC
TRBV20-1	TRBJ2-1	TRBD2	few	CSAKRTSGNYNEQFF	TGCAGTGCAAAGAGGACTAGCGGAAACTACAATGAGCAGTTCTTC
TRBV27	TRBJ2-1	NA	few	CASKGRGIHNEQFF	TGTGCCAGCAAGGGCAGGGGAATACACAATGAGCAGTTCTTC
TRBV20-1	TRBJ1-4	NA	many	CSAREWVAGNANEKLFF	TGCAGTGCTAGAGAGTGGGTGGCGGGTAATGCTAATGAAAAACTGTTTTTT
TRBV2	TRBJ2-4	TRBD1	NA	CASSEGTGGENIQYF	TGTGCCAGCAGTGAGGGGACAGGGGGGGAAAACATTCAGTACTTC
TRBV7-2	TRBJ2-1	TRBD2	NA	CASSSTFLAGGRDEQFF	TGTGCCAGCAGCTCAACATTTCTAGCGGGGGGCCGCGATGAGCAGTTCTTC
TRBV12-3/TRBV12-4	TRBJ1-1	NA	few	CASSRDTLNTEAFF	TGTGCCAGCAGTCGGGACACCTTAAACACTGAAGCTTTCTTT
TRBV9	TRBJ2-2	NA	few	CASSGGATGELFF	TGTGCCAGCAGCGGGGGGGCCACCGGGGAGCTGTTTTTT
TRBV12-3/TRBV12-4	TRBJ2-7	NA	few	CASSFGNYEQYF	TGTGCCAGCAGTTTTGGGAACTACGAGCAGTACTTC
TRBV20-1	TRBJ2-4	TRBD2	NA	CSAATSGGSIAKNIQYF	TGCAGTGCCGCGACTAGCGGGGGATCCATAGCCAAAAACATTCAGTACTTC
TRBV5-1	TRBJ2-7	NA	NA	CASSTLAPGKTEQYF	TGCGCCAGCAGCACCCTGGCCCCCGGAAAAACAGAGCAGTACTTC
TRBV4-1	TRBJ2-5	TRBD2	few	CASSLESGGAQTQYF	TGCGCCAGCAGCCTGGAAAGCGGGGGGGCACAGACCCAGTACTTC
TRBV12-3/TRBV12-4	TRBJ2-7	NA	few	CASSRQGPTYEQYF	TGTGCCAGCAGTCGCCAGGGGCCCACCTACGAGCAGTACTTC
TRBV20-1	TRBJ1-5	TRBD1	NA	CSASPDRGNNQPQHF	TGCAGTGCTAGCCCCGACAGGGGCAACAATCAGCCCCAGCATTTT
TRBV18	TRBJ1-4	NA	few	CASSPKRATGPLFF	TGTGCCAGCTCACCAAAACGGGCTACGGGCCCACTGTTTTTT
TRBV6-6	TRBJ1-2	NA	NA	CASSLRGIGYTF	TGTGCCAGCAGTTTACGGGGTATCGGCTACACCTTC
TRBV12-3/TRBV12-4	TRBJ1-3	TRBD1	few	CASSPGQGEVNTIYF	TGTGCCAGCAGCCCAGGACAGGGGGAGGTCAACACCATATATTTT
TRBV18	TRBJ2-7	NA	NA	CASARDGSYEQYF	TGCGCCAGCGCTCGGGACGGATCCTACGAGCAGTACTTC
TRBV13	TRBJ1-5	NA	few	CASSLSQHNQPQHF	TGTGCCAGCAGCTTATCCCAGCACAATCAGCCCCAGCATTTT
TRBV4-2	TRBJ2-2	TRBD2	few	CAVGLAEAGELFF	TGTGCCGTAGGACTAGCAGAAGCCGGGGAGCTGTTTTTT